This T cell receptor (beta chain) was found in a study of T cells in Graves' hyperthyroidism and ophthalmopathy. Amplified regions were TCR beta CDR3 sequences from RNA transcripts. First-round RT-PCR targeting the TCR CDR3 was performed with the HTBI primer set. TCRdb ran MiXCR on the multiplex PCR reads and lists one entry per CDR3 protein. The top ten hold approximately 16% of the sample, which has 690,000 or so distinct CDR3 sequences, over 15% seen once. This clonotype has at least ten counts. This CDR3 comprises 14 residues. Trimming took 2 bases from V and 4 from J, leaving 14 bases between them. Germline CDR1 GTSNPN, CDR2 SVGIG (reference sequence).

The sequence was collected from a woman aged 45-65 years with Graves' hyperthyroidism that later progressed to Graves' ophthalmopathy. The sequencing input was blood. This rearrangement joins TRBV30 to TRBJ1-1; D might be TRBD1 (6 bases). The DNA for the CDR3 is TGTGCCTGGAGTTCGACAGGTGGCGTCACTGAAGCTTTCTTT. Protein sequence: CAWSSTGGVTEAFF.